The 2 T cell receptor beta chains below all came from one sample that was sequenced in a study of blood T cell repertoires in COVID-19. Sequencing was performed with immunoSEQ multiplex PCR; in TCRdb, only in-frame clones are kept and a portion is missing. Here the sample spans about 140,000 clones, roughly 83% being singletons. The sequencing sample was made of PBMCs or T cells enriched from blood (not recorded which). The origin of the receptors is a man aged 40-50 years with acute COVID-19.

The chain combines TRBV4-3 with TRBJ2-1; D uncertain. Trimming shortened V by 0 bases and J by 0 bases, and 12 bases separated the two germline ends. Germline CDR1 is LGHNA and CDR2 is YSLEER. The CDR3 has 17 amino acids. DNA for the CDR3: TGCGCCAGCAGCCAAGATTTTGGCTTGATCTCCTACAATGAGCAGTTCTTC. This translates into CASSQDFGLISYNEQFF.

The CDR3 is CASSITRRVGEQFF. CDR3 bases: TGTGCCAGCAGTATAACCCGGAGGGTTGGTGAGCAGTTCTTC. The gene calls are TRBV7-2 and TRBJ2-1; weak D call: TRBD2 (6 bases). Germline V gene lookup returns CDR1 SGHTA and CDR2 FQGNSA. The CDR3 has 14 amino acids. V was cut by 6 bases and J by 9 bases, with 18 bases left in between.